The sequence of this T cell receptor (beta chain) was determined in a study of blood T cell repertoires in COVID-19. Study overall: The United States, Italy and Spain provided the acute and convalescent COVID-19 samples. T cells, B-cell-depleted T cells, or PBMCs supplied cDNA or gDNA.

The CDR3 is 13 amino acids. V lost 0 bases and J 1 base, leaving 4 bases between the germline ends. Germline V CDR1 and CDR2: GTSNPN, SVGIG (reference sequence). Under the authors' procedure: Using reference gene primer amplification, nucleated cell counts were estimated. Repertoires were generated with immunoSEQ multiplex PCR, while TCRdb's copy carries only in-frame clones and drops some. The V and J calls and clone size come from that table; D and trimming were worked out from the DNA. The repertoire holds about 130,000 clones, with approximately 84% as singletons. The TCR sequence derives from a human donor in a cohort sampled during active COVID-19. Material for sequencing was peripheral blood. The chain couples TRBV30 to TRBJ1-5; the D is unclear. The CDR3 protein is CAWSVQSNQPQHF. CDR3 nucleotides: TGTGCCTGGAGTGTACAGAGCAATCAGCCCCAGCATTTT. Drawing the rest from reference TRBV30 and TRBJ1-5, the complete variable domain is SQTIHQWPATLVQPVGSPLSLECTVEGTSNPNLYWYRQAAGRGLQLLFYSVGIGQISSEVPQNLSASRPQDRQFILSSKKLLLSDSGFYLCAWSVQSNQPQHFGDGTRLSIL.